The entry that follows covers one T cell receptor beta chain sequence. Method: immunoSEQ multiplex PCR; TCRdb's copy keeps in-frame clones and lacks some. The table has around 7,000 clones, 81% seen once. This entry belongs to a study of T cells after somatic rescue of genetic block. The germline V gene encodes CDR1 MDHEN and CDR2 SYDVKM. The V and J ends lost 3 bases and 4 bases, in that order; junction bases with no gene match: 6. This CDR3 has 15 residues. This sequence originates from a boy aged 10-17 years. The sample consisted of peripheral blood mononuclear cells (PBMCs). The V call is TRBV28, the J call TRBJ2-7, with 10 bases identical to TRBD1. CDR3 sequence reads: CASSFVGQGEYEQYF. CDR3 in DNA: TGTGCCAGCAGTTTTGTTGGACAGGGGGAATACGAGCAGTACTTC.